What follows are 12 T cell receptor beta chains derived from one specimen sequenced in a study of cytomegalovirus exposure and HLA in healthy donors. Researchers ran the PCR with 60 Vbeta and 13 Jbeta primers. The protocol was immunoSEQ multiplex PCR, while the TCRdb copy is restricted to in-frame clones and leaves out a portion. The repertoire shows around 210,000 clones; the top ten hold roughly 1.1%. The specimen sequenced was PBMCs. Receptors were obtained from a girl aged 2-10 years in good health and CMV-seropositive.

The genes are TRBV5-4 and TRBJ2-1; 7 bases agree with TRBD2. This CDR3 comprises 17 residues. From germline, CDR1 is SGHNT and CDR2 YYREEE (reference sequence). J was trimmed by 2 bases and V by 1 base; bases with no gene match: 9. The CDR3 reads CASSLYGREFAYNEQFF. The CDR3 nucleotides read TGTGCCAGCAGCTTGTACGGGCGGGAGTTTGCCTACAATGAGCAGTTCTTC.

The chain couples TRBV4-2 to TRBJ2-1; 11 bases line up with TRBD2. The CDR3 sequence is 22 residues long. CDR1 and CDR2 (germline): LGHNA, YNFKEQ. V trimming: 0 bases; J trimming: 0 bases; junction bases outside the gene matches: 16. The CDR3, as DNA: TGTGCCAGCAGCCAAGAGGTAGGGTGGACTAGCGGGCTGGTCAGCTCCTACAATGAGCAGTTCTTC. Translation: CASSQEVGWTSGLVSSYNEQFF.

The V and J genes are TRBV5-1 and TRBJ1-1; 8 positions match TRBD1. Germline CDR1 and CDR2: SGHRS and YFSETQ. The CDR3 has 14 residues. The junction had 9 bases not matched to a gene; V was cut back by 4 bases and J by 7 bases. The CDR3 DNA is TGCGCCAGCAGCCCGGAGGTGGACAGGGTTGAAGCTTTCTTT. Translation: CASSPEVDRVEAFF.

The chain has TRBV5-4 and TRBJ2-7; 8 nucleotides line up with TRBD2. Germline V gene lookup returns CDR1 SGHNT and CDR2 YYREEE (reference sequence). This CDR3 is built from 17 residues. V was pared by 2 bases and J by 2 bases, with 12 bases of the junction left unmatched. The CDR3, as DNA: TGTGCCAGCAGCTTTTCCATTACTAGCGGAGGGACCTACGAGCAGTACTTC. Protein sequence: CASSFSITSGGTYEQYF. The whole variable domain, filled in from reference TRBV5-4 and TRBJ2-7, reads ETGVTQSPTHLIKTRGQQVTLRCSSQSGHNTVSWYQQALGQGPQFIFQYYREEENGRGNFPPRFSGLQFPNYSSELNVNALELDDSALYLCASSFSITSGGTYEQYFGPGTRLTVT.

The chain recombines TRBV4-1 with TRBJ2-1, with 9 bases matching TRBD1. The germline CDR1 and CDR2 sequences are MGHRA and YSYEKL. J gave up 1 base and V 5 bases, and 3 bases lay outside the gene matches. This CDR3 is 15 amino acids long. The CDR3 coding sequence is TGCGCCAGCAGCGAAGGACAGGGGTCCTACAATGAGCAGTTCTTC. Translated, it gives CASSEGQGSYNEQFF.

The CDR3 sequence: CASSPWTANTGELFF. CDR3 DNA: TGTGCCAGTAGTCCTTGGACTGCGAACACCGGGGAGCTGTTTTTT. This sequence joins TRBV19 and TRBJ2-2; possible D gene TRBD2, 5 bases. Germline V gene lookup returns CDR1 LNHDA and CDR2 SQIVND (reference sequence). Trimming removed 5 bases from V and 0 bases from J, with 10 bases in between. This CDR3 has 15 residues.

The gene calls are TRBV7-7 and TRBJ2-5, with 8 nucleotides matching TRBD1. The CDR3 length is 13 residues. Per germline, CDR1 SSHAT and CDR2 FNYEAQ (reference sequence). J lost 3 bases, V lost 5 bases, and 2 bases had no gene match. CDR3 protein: CASSLDREETQYF. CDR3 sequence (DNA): TGTGCCAGCAGCCTGGACAGGGAAGAGACCCAGTACTTC. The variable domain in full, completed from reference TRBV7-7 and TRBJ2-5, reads GAGVSQSPRYKVTKRGQDVTLRCDPISSHATLYWYQQALGQGPEFLTYFNYEAQPDKSGLPSDRFSAERPEGSISTLTIQRTEQRDSAMYRCASSLDREETQYFGPGTRLLVL.

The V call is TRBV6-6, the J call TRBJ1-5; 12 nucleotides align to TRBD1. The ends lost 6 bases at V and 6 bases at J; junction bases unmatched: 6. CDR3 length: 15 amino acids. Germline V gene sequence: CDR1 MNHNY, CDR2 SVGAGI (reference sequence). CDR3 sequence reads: CASSRDRGLGQPQHF. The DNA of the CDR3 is TGTGCCAGCAGCCGGGACAGGGGGCTAGGTCAGCCCCAGCATTTT.

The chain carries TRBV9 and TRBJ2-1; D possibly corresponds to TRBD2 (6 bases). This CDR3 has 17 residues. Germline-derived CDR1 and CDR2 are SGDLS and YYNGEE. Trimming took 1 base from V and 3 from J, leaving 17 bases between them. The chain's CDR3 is CASSVTRGAGNYNEQFF. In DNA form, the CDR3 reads TGTGCCAGCAGCGTAACCCGAGGGGCGGGAAACTACAATGAGCAGTTCTTC.

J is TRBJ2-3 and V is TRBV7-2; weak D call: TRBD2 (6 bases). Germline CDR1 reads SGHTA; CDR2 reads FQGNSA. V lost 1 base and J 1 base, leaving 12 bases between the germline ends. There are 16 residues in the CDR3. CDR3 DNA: TGTGCCAGCAGCTTAGGGTCGGGAGTGGGCACAGATACGCAGTATTTT. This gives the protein CASSLGSGVGTDTQYF.

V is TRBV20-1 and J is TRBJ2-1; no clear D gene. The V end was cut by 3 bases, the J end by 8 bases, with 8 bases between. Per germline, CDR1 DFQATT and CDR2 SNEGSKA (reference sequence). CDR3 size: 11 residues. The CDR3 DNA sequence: TGCAGTGCTAGCCTGGGCTATGAGCAGTTCTTC. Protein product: CSASLGYEQFF.

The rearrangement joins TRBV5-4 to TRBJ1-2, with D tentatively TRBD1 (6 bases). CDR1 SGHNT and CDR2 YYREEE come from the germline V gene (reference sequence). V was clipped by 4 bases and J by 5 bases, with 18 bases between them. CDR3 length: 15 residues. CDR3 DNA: TGTGCCAGCAGCCCGGGCCGGGGGGCACCTTATGGCTACACCTTC. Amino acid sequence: CASSPGRGAPYGYTF.